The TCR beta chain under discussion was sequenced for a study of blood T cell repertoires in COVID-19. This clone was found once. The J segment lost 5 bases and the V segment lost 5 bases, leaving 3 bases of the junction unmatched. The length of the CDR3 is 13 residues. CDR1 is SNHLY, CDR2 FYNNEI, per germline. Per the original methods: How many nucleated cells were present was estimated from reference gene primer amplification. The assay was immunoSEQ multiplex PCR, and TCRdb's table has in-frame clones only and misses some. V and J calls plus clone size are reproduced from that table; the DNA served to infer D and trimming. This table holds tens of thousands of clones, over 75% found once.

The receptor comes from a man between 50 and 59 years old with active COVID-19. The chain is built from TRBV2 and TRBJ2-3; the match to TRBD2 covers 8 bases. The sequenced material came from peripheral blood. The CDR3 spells CASSTRGGDTQYF. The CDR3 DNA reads TGTGCCAGCAGTACCCGGGGGGGAGATACGCAGTATTTT.